A selection of T cell receptor beta chains follows, all from one sample in a study of T-cell reconstitution after alpha-beta-depleted transplantation in children. TCRdb used MiXCR to reprocess the PCR reads, holding one entry per CDR3 protein. The sample lists some 300,000 distinct CDR3 sequences, about a tenth occurring once. The material sequenced was PBMCs, taken before TCRalphabeta/CD19-depleted stem cell transplant. The receptors come from a boy in the first two years of life with acute myeloid leukemia, due to receive a stem cell transplant. The CDR3 runs from the conserved cysteine through the conserved F or W.

CDR3 length: 15
V gene: TRBV20-1
J gene: TRBJ2-3
CDR3 protein: CSARDSRISTDTQYF

CDR3 length: 15
V gene: TRBV7-2
J gene: TRBJ2-4
CDR3 protein: CASSSRQGAWYIQYF

CDR3 length: 15
V gene: TRBV27
J gene: TRBJ2-1
CDR3 protein: CASSQRGTSHNEQFF

CDR3 length: 15
V gene: TRBV5-1
J gene: TRBJ2-1
CDR3 protein: CASGRGGQDYNEQFF

CDR3 length: 13
V gene: TRBV7-9
J gene: TRBJ2-2
CDR3 protein: CASRPGGTGELFF

CDR3 length: 13
V gene: TRBV18
J gene: TRBJ2-7
CDR3 protein: CASSPARRYEQYF

CDR3 length: 15
V gene: TRBV7-6
J gene: TRBJ2-5
CDR3 protein: CASSLVGTVQETQYF

CDR3 length: 15
V gene: TRBV7-6
J gene: TRBJ2-7
CDR3 protein: CASSLVTGLGYEQYF

CDR3 length: 15
V gene: TRBV4-1
J gene: TRBJ1-1
CDR3 protein: CASSQYQQGRAEAFF

CDR3 length: 14
V gene: TRBV18
J gene: TRBJ1-5
CDR3 protein: CASSPRAGPQPQHF

CDR3 length: 16
V gene: TRBV11-1
J gene: TRBJ2-3
CDR3 protein: CASSLIAGVGTDTQYF

CDR3 length: 15
V gene: TRBV5-1
J gene: TRBJ2-1
CDR3 protein: CASSSLSGRSNEQFF

CDR3 length: 15
V gene: TRBV7-3
J gene: TRBJ2-1
CDR3 protein: CASSLASSSYNEQFF

CDR3 length: 16
V gene: TRBV4-3
J gene: TRBJ2-7
CDR3 protein: CASSQIPGHPESEQYF

CDR3 length: 16
V gene: TRBV27
J gene: TRBJ2-3
CDR3 protein: CASSSLGWGGPDTQYF

CDR3 length: 16
V gene: TRBV19
J gene: TRBJ2-7
CDR3 protein: CASSRLAGGLSYEQYF

CDR3 length: 14
V gene: TRBV7-2
J gene: TRBJ2-7
CDR3 protein: CASSFPGDSYEQYF

CDR3 length: 16
V gene: TRBV20-1
J gene: TRBJ2-1
CDR3 protein: CSARGLAGGSYNEQFF

CDR3 length: 17
V gene: TRBV7-3
J gene: TRBJ2-3
CDR3 protein: CASSLTGRIQGADTQYF

CDR3 length: 14
V gene: TRBV10-3
J gene: TRBJ2-7
CDR3 protein: CAISPLQGSYEQYF

CDR3 length: 16
V gene: TRBV10-3
J gene: TRBJ2-6
CDR3 protein: CAISAVGGSGANVLTF

CDR3 length: 16
V gene: TRBV11-3
J gene: TRBJ1-1
CDR3 protein: CASSSGLREGDTEAFF

CDR3 length: 14
V gene: TRBV18
J gene: TRBJ2-1
CDR3 protein: CASSLWGASDEQFF

CDR3 length: 16
V gene: TRBV20-1
J gene: TRBJ2-5
CDR3 protein: CCASLGQASYQETQYF

CDR3 length: 14
V gene: TRBV5-1
J gene: TRBJ1-1
CDR3 protein: CASSLIGGNTEAFF

CDR3 length: 14
V gene: TRBV24-1
J gene: TRBJ2-3
CDR3 protein: CATSGGLSGDTQYF

CDR3 length: 14
V gene: TRBV6-1
J gene: TRBJ1-5
CDR3 protein: CASSDFTGPQPQHF

CDR3 length: 14
V gene: TRBV12-3/TRBV12-4
J gene: TRBJ1-5
CDR3 protein: CASSLGRVNQPQHF

CDR3 length: 14
V gene: TRBV6-2/TRBV6-3
J gene: TRBJ2-7
CDR3 protein: CASSFSGGAGEQYF

CDR3 length: 12
V gene: TRBV6-6
J gene: TRBJ1-1
CDR3 protein: CASSYGGAEAFF

CDR3 length: 18
V gene: TRBV27
J gene: TRBJ2-5
CDR3 protein: CASSLDGGGDVPQETQYF

CDR3 length: 12
V gene: TRBV20-1
J gene: TRBJ1-2
CDR3 protein: CSAGDRESPYTF

CDR3 length: 13
V gene: TRBV7-2
J gene: TRBJ1-6
CDR3 protein: CASSATGDSPLHF

CDR3 length: 12
V gene: TRBV20-1
J gene: TRBJ2-7
CDR3 protein: CSAVPGSYEQYF

CDR3 length: 15
V gene: TRBV12-3/TRBV12-4
J gene: TRBJ2-4
CDR3 protein: CASSHPRTTKNIQYF

CDR3 length: 16
V gene: TRBV7-6
J gene: TRBJ2-3
CDR3 protein: CASSLGSGGPTDTQYF

CDR3 length: 15
V gene: TRBV28
J gene: TRBJ1-3
CDR3 protein: CASRGDRGSGNTIYF

CDR3 length: 16
V gene: TRBV10-3
J gene: TRBJ2-5
CDR3 protein: CAISESGLLSSGTQYF

CDR3 length: 17
V gene: TRBV4-2
J gene: TRBJ2-5
CDR3 protein: CASSLLLPTAGEETQYF

CDR3 length: 16
V gene: TRBV12-3/TRBV12-4
J gene: TRBJ2-1
CDR3 protein: CASRRKAGGPHNEQFF

CDR3 length: 14
V gene: TRBV24-1
J gene: TRBJ1-2
CDR3 protein: CATSDLKGNYGYTF

CDR3 length: 15
V gene: TRBV5-1
J gene: TRBJ2-7
CDR3 protein: CASSLRTGRSYEQYF

CDR3 length: 18
V gene: TRBV3-1
J gene: TRBJ2-2
CDR3 protein: CASSPGTGGISNTGELFF

CDR3 length: 15
V gene: TRBV6-5
J gene: TRBJ2-6
CDR3 protein: CASSIQGDGANVLTF

CDR3 length: 13
V gene: TRBV9
J gene: TRBJ2-2
CDR3 protein: CASSVAETGELFF

CDR3 length: 16
V gene: TRBV14
J gene: TRBJ2-2
CDR3 protein: CASSQVGGGAVGELFF

CDR3 length: 15
V gene: TRBV2
J gene: TRBJ2-5
CDR3 protein: CASSESRTGQETQYF

CDR3 length: 15
V gene: TRBV18
J gene: TRBJ1-5
CDR3 protein: CASSPLGGHNQPQHF

CDR3 length: 13
V gene: TRBV7-6
J gene: TRBJ2-7
CDR3 protein: CASSLKGGDEQYF

CDR3 length: 15
V gene: TRBV4-2
J gene: TRBJ2-3
CDR3 protein: CASSARDREEDTQYF

CDR3 length: 11
V gene: TRBV11-2
J gene: TRBJ2-1
CDR3 protein: CASLGRNEQFF